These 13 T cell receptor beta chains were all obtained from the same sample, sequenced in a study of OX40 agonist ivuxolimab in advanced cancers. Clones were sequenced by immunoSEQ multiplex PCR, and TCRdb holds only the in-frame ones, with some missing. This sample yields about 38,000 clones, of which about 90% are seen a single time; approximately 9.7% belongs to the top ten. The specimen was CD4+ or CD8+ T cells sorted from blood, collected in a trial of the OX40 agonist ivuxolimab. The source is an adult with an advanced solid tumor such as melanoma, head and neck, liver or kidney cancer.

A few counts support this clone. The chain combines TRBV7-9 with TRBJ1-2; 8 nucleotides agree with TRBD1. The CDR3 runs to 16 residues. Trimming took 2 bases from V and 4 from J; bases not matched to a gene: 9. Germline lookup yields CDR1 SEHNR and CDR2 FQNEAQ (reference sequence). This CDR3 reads CASSLSGQGLFYGYTF. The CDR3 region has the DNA TGTGCCAGCAGCTTAAGCGGACAGGGTTTATTCTATGGCTACACCTTC.

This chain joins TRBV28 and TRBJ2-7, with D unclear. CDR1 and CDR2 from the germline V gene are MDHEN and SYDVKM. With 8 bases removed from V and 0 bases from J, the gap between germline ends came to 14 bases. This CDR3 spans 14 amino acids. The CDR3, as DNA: TGTGCCAGCGGACCTTTGTTCACCTCCTACGAGCAGTACTTC. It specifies CASGPLFTSYEQYF.

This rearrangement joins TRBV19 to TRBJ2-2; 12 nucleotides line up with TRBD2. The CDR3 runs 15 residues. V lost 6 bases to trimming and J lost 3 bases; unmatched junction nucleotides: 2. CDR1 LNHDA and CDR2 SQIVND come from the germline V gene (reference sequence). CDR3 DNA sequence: TGTGCCAGTAGCCTAGCGGGAGGGTACACCGGGGAGCTGTTTTTT. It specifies CASSLAGGYTGELFF.

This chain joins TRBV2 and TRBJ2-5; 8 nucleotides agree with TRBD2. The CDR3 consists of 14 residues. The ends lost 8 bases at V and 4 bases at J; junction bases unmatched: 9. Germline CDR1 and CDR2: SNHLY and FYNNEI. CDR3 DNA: TGTGCCAGCCGGGGGGGGCCCTGGGGAGAGACCCAGTACTTC. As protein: CASRGGPWGETQYF.

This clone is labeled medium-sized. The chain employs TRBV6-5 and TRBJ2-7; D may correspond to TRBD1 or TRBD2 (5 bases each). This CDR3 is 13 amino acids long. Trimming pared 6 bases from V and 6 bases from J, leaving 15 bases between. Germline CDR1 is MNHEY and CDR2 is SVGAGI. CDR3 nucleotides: TGTGCCAGCAGCTCCGGGACCCTAGGCGAGCAGTACTTC. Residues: CASSSGTLGEQYF.

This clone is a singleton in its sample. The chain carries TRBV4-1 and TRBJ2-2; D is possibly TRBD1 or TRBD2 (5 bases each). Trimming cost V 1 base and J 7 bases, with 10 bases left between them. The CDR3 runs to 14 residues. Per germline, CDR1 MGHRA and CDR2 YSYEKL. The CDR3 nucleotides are TGCGCCAGCAGCCAAGGAATGGGGGTCGGGGAGCTGTTTTTT. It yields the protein CASSQGMGVGELFF.

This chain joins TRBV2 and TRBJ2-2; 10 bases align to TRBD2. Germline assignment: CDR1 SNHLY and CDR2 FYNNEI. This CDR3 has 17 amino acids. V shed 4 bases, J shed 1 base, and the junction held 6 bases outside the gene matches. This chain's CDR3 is CASSVTGTSVNTGELFF. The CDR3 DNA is TGTGCCAGCAGTGTGACCGGGACTAGCGTGAACACCGGGGAGCTGTTTTTT.

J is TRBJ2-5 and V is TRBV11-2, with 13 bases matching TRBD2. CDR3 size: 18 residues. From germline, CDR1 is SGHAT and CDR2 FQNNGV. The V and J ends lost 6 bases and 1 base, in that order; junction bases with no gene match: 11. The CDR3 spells CASSPTWTSGRTQETQYF. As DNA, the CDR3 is TGTGCCAGCAGTCCTACATGGACTAGCGGGAGAACCCAAGAGACCCAGTACTTC.

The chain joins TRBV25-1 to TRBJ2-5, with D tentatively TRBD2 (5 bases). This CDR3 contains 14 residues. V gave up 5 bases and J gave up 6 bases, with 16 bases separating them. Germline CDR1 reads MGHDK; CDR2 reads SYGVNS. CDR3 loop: CASSYSGSGKTQYF. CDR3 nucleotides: TGTGCCAGCAGTTATTCGGGAAGCGGAAAGACCCAGTACTTC. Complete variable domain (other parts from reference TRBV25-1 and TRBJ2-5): EADIYQTPRYLVIGTGKKITLECSQTMGHDKMYWYQQDPGMELHLIHYSYGVNSTEKGDLSSESTVSRIRTEHFPLTLESARPSHTSQYLCASSYSGSGKTQYFGPGTRLLVL.

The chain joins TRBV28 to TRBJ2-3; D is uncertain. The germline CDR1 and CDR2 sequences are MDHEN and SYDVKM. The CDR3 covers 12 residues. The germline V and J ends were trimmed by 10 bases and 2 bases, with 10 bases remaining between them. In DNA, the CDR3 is TGTGCCACTTCTTTTAACACAGATACGCAGTATTTT. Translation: CATSFNTDTQYF.

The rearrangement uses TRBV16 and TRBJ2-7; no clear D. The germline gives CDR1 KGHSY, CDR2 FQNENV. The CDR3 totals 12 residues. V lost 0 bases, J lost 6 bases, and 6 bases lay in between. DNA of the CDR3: TGTGCCAGCAGCCAATCCCCAGGCGAGCAGTACGTC. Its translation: CASSQSPGEQYV.

The CDR3 bases are TGTGCCAGTAACCCCGACGGGGGTTTCATGAACACTGAAGCTTTCTTT. This codes for CASNPDGGFMNTEAFF. The chain employs TRBV19 and TRBJ1-1, with D possibly being TRBD1 (5 bases). Deletions cut 7 bases from V and 0 bases from J, with 18 bases between. The CDR3 loop spans 16 amino acids. The germline V gene has CDR1 LNHDA and CDR2 SQIVND (reference sequence). Full variable domain (outside the CDR3, taken from reference TRBV19 and TRBJ1-1): DGGITQSPKYLFRKEGQNVTLSCEQNLNHDAMYWYRQDPGQGLRLIYYSQIVNDFQKGDIAEGYSVSREKKESFPLTVTSAQKNPTAFYLCASNPDGGFMNTEAFFGQGTRLTVV.

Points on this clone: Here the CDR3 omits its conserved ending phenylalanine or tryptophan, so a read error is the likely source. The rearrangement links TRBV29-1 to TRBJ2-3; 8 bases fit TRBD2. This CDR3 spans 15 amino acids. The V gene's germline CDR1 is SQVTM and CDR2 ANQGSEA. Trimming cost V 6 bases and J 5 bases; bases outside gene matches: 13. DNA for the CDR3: TGCAGCGTAGACGCCGGGACTAGATTTCGAGATACGCAGTATCTT. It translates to CSVDAGTRFRDTQYL.